This T cell receptor (beta chain) is from a study of post-analysis software for immune sequencing data. General study results and limits: Higher frequency in patients than in controls was seen for roughly five TRBV segments, with TRBV5-6, TRBV5-1 and TRBV20-1 among them.

The trim removed 6 bases at V and 7 bases at J, leaving 3 bases unmatched. This CDR3 comprises 13 residues. Carried by the TCR beta cDNA libraries were unique molecular identifiers. One entry per CDR3 protein, called by TCRdb with MiXCR from the PCR reads. The data contain roughly 650,000 distinct CDR3 sequences, approximately 60% of them seen just once; the ten biggest clones take up 10% to 12%. This clonotype appeared many times. Its antigen is unidentified. This TCR was sampled from a girl aged 2 to 10 with multiple sclerosis. The J gene is TRBJ2-1, the V gene TRBV12-3 or TRBV12-4, with 10 bases fitting TRBD2. The specimen was blood. The CDR3 protein is CASRPSGGNEQFF. As DNA, the CDR3 is TGTGCCAGCAGACCTAGCGGGGGAAATGAGCAGTTCTTC.